The 9 T cell receptor beta chains below all came from one sample that was sequenced in a study of blood T cells in healthy people across ages. For the second PCR, which ran for roughly 7 to 11 cycles, a sample-barcoded 5' primer and a J-beta primer mix were used. TCRdb called the 5' RACE reads again in MiXCR, with one record for every CDR3 protein. The sample includes about 1.4 million distinct CDR3 sequences, approximately 59% seen only once; the top ten take 6.5% to 8%. Sequences were obtained from blood. The receptor set was obtained from a man between 18 and 29 years old in good health.

This clonotype appeared a few times. CDR3 coding DNA: TGCAGTGCTAGAGTCGTAAGGGTTTTTCACGAGCAGTACTTC. Amino acid sequence: CSARVVRVFHEQYF. V gene TRBV20-1 combines with J gene TRBJ2-4; D is undetermined. The end of the DNA is better explained by TRBJ2-7, so the J call may be wrong. Germline CDR1 is DFQATT and CDR2 is SNEGSKA (reference sequence). The CDR3 length is 14 residues.

This clonotype was seen only a few times. The genes are TRBV20-1 and TRBJ2-6; D not certain. The V gene lost 3 bases and the J gene lost 0 bases, with 6 bases spanning the gap. The CDR3 has 14 amino acids. Germline V CDR1 and CDR2: DFQATT, SNEGSKA (reference sequence). This chain's CDR3 is CSARVDSGANVLTF. In DNA, the CDR3 is TGCAGTGCTAGGGTCGACTCTGGGGCCAACGTCCTGACTTTC.

This chain joins TRBV7-9 and TRBJ1-1; D gene ambiguous. CDR1 and CDR2 from the germline V gene are SEHNR and FQNEAQ (reference sequence). Between the trimmed V and J ends, which lost 1 base and 4 bases, there was a span of 10 bases. This CDR3 spans 14 amino acids. CDR3 coding DNA: TGTGCCAGCAGCTTAGTTGGGTGGAGCACTGAAGCTTTCTTT. Residues: CASSLVGWSTEAFF.

The chain links TRBV9 to TRBJ2-7; D not resolved. Germline CDR1 reads SGDLS; CDR2 reads YYNGEE. This CDR3 has 10 residues. V was pared by 6 bases and J by 3 bases, with 4 bases between. DNA of the CDR3: TGTGCCAGCACAGGCTACGAGCAGTACTTC. Amino acids: CASTGYEQYF. The whole variable domain, filled in from reference TRBV9 and TRBJ2-7, reads DSGVTQTPKHLITATGQRVTLRCSPRSGDLSVYWYQQSLDQGLQFLIQYYNGEERAKGNILERFSAQQFPDLHSELNLSSLELGDSALYFCASTGYEQYFGPGTRLTVT.

The V call is TRBV7-2, the J call TRBJ2-5; 8 bases line up with TRBD1. Germline-derived CDR1 and CDR2 are SGHTA and FQGNSA. The V segment lost 6 bases and the J segment 11 bases; nucleotides outside the gene matches: 20. The CDR3 totals 16 residues. CDR3 in amino acids: CASRDPVGTGLLEQYF. The CDR3 DNA is TGTGCCAGCAGGGACCCGGTTGGGACAGGCCTCTTGGAGCAGTACTTC.

The V and J genes are TRBV5-6 and TRBJ2-7; TRBD1 matches at 9 bases. The CDR3 length is 15 residues. The V gene end was trimmed by 2 bases and the J gene end by 2 bases; junction bases not matched to a gene: 5. The V gene's germline CDR1 is SGHDT and CDR2 YYEEEE. The CDR3 here is CASSLGDRVTYEQYF. The CDR3 DNA follows: TGTGCCAGCAGCTTAGGGGACAGGGTCACCTACGAGCAGTACTTC. Together with reference TRBV5-6 and TRBJ2-7, the CDR3 gives the full variable domain: DAGVTQSPTHLIKTRGQQVTLRCSPKSGHDTVSWYQQALGQGPQFIFQYYEEEERQRGNFPDRFSGHQFPNYSSELNVNALLLGDSALYLCASSLGDRVTYEQYFGPGTRLTVT.

The CDR3 region is CSVEVGGAGYGYTF. For the CDR3, the DNA is TGCAGCGTTGAAGTTGGGGGCGCGGGGTATGGCTACACCTTC. The genes are TRBV29-1 and TRBJ1-2; weak D call: TRBD1 (6 bases). Germline assignment: CDR1 SQVTM and CDR2 ANQGSEA. The CDR3 extends over 14 amino acids. With 1 base removed from V and 5 bases from J, the gap between germline ends came to 14 bases.

This clonotype was counted between two and nine times. V usage is TRBV29-1 and J usage is TRBJ1-5; 8 bases align to TRBD1. This CDR3 is built from 14 residues. Germline CDR1 SQVTM, CDR2 ANQGSEA. V was pared by 6 bases and J by 3 bases, with 7 bases of the junction left unmatched. CDR3 in DNA: TGCAGCGTCGCCGGGACAGGTTACAATCAGCCCCAGCATTTT. It yields the protein CSVAGTGYNQPQHF.

This clonotype was counted only a few times. The chain carries TRBV10-3 and TRBJ2-2; 8 bases are a match to TRBD1. The CDR3 length is 15 residues. Germline values: CDR1 ENHRY, CDR2 SYGVKD. Trimming removed 4 bases from V and 7 bases from J; junction bases left unmatched: 8. CDR3 in DNA: TGTGCCATCAGTGCTCTAAGGACAGGGAGCGGGGAGCTGTTTTTT. Protein sequence: CAISALRTGSGELFF.